A single sample is the source of the 18 T cell receptor beta chains below, sequenced in a study of OX40 agonist ivuxolimab in advanced cancers. The repertoire was sequenced with immunoSEQ multiplex PCR; TCRdb's copy has only in-frame clones and lacks some. The sample includes tens of thousands of clones, approximately 80% of them seen just once. This sample comprised CD4+ or CD8+ T cells sorted from blood, obtained in a trial of the OX40 agonist ivuxolimab. These receptors all stem from an adult with an advanced solid tumor such as melanoma, head and neck, liver or kidney cancer.

This sequence joins TRBV12-5 and TRBJ1-6; D is possibly TRBD1 (6 bases). In germline, CDR1 is LGHNT, CDR2 FRNRAP. The CDR3 contains 14 residues. The V end was cut by 3 bases, the J end by 8 bases, with 11 bases between. The CDR3 DNA is TGTGCTAGTGGTTTTTCAGGGGTTGATTCACCCCTCCACTTT. Translating it yields CASGFSGVDSPLHF.

The gene calls are TRBV9 and TRBJ2-3; D is perhaps TRBD2 (5 bases). V dropped 0 bases and J dropped 3 bases, with 11 bases sitting between them. Germline lookup yields CDR1 SGDLS and CDR2 YYNGEE. This CDR3 region has 15 residues. DNA of the CDR3: TGTGCCAGCAGCGTAGGGGTAGGCGGGACAGATACGCAGTATTTT. Residues: CASSVGVGGTDTQYF.

Only a few counts were recorded for this clone. The chain uses TRBV7-2 and TRBJ1-5; D is unresolved. Germline loops: CDR1 SGHTA, CDR2 FQGNSA. The CDR3 spans 13 residues. The V gene lost 4 bases and the J gene lost 4 bases, with 8 bases spanning the gap. As DNA, the CDR3 is TGTGCCAGCAGCTCCTCTATAAATCAGCCCCAGCATTTT. This encodes CASSSSINQPQHF. Drawing the rest from reference TRBV7-2 and TRBJ1-5, the complete variable domain is GAGVSQSPSNKVTEKGKDVELRCDPISGHTALYWYRQSLGQGLEFLIYFQGNSAPDKSGLPSDRFSAERTGGSVSTLTIQRTQQEDSAVYLCASSSSINQPQHFGDGTRLSIL.

V gene TRBV6-1 combines with J gene TRBJ1-5; possible D gene TRBD1, 6 bases. Germline CDR1 is MNHNS and CDR2 is SASEGT. CDR3 length: 13 residues. V shed 7 bases and J shed 5 bases, with 12 bases lying between them. The CDR3 nucleotides read TGTGCCAGCAACGGGGGCAGAGATCAGCCCCAGCATTTT. Residues: CASNGGRDQPQHF.

The V and J genes are TRBV7-9 and TRBJ2-5; D uncertain. The CDR3 is 15 amino acids. Germline V CDR1 and CDR2: SEHNR, FQNEAQ (reference sequence). V dropped 5 bases and J dropped 4 bases, with 17 bases sitting between them. The CDR3 loop is CASSKTHGMGETQYF. The CDR3 DNA follows: TGTGCCAGCAGCAAAACCCATGGGATGGGAGAGACCCAGTACTTC.

The chain links TRBV5-8 to TRBJ1-6; D remains ambiguous. In germline, CDR1 is SGHTS, CDR2 YDEGEE. The CDR3 extends over 14 amino acids. The V end lost 0 bases, the J end lost 6 bases, and 7 bases lay between the germline ends. The CDR3, as DNA: TGTGCCAGCAGCTTGGAAAGGGTTAATTCACCCCTCCACTTT. Residues: CASSLERVNSPLHF.

The chain recombines TRBV14 with TRBJ2-2, with D hard to call. The V end lost 2 bases, the J end lost 6 bases, and 16 bases lay between the germline ends. This CDR3 contains 16 residues. Looked up from germline, CDR1 is SGHDN and CDR2 is FVKESK. CDR3 nucleotides: TGTGCCAGCAGCCAACTTTGGGGTTCCGACGCCGGGGAGCTGTTTTTT. Its translation is CASSQLWGSDAGELFF.

The V gene is TRBV5-1, the J gene TRBJ1-1; 7 nucleotides align to TRBD1. Per germline, CDR1 SGHRS and CDR2 YFSETQ. The CDR3 contains 14 residues. J gave up 1 base and V 5 bases, and 5 bases lay outside the gene matches. This chain's CDR3 is CASSSGQTNTEAFF. DNA for the CDR3: TGCGCCAGCAGTTCGGGACAGACGAACACTGAAGCTTTCTTT.

The rearrangement uses TRBV19 and TRBJ1-2; D unclear. The germline gives CDR1 LNHDA, CDR2 SQIVND (reference sequence). The CDR3 is made up of 14 amino acids. The germline V and J ends were trimmed by 1 base and 0 bases, with 6 bases remaining between them. In DNA form, the CDR3 reads TGTGCCAGTAGTATAGTCGGGGCTAACTATGGCTACACCTTC. Amino acid sequence: CASSIVGANYGYTF.

V and J are TRBV19 and TRBJ2-3; TRBD1 aligns across 10 bases. This CDR3 has 14 residues. Trimming cost V 6 bases and J 4 bases; bases outside gene matches: 4. Germline CDR1 is LNHDA and CDR2 is SQIVND (reference sequence). The DNA of the CDR3 is TGTGCCAGTAGCGACAGGGGGCCAGCAGATACGCAGTATTTT. Residues: CASSDRGPADTQYF.

The chain carries TRBV11-3 and TRBJ1-2, with D unclear. Germline CDR1 is SGHNT and CDR2 is YENEEA. This CDR3 has 13 amino acids. Trimming stripped 5 bases from V and 2 bases from J, with 9 bases between. CDR3 protein: CASSKDGNYGYTF. The CDR3 DNA reads as TGTGCCAGCAGCAAGGACGGAAACTATGGCTACACCTTC.

As for this clone: In the same sample, other DNA sequences code for this CDR3. The J gene is TRBJ2-7, the V gene TRBV9, with D hard to call. Germline V lookup: CDR1 SGDLS, CDR2 YYNGEE. Trimming shortened V by 0 bases and J by 0 bases, and 7 bases separated the two germline ends. This CDR3 is 14 amino acids long. The DNA for the CDR3 is TGTGCCAGCAGCGTAGCTGGGATCTCCTACGAGCAGTACTTC. Protein sequence: CASSVAGISYEQYF. The entire variable domain, with the rest obtained from reference TRBV9 and TRBJ2-7, is as follows: DSGVTQTPKHLITATGQRVTLRCSPRSGDLSVYWYQQSLDQGLQFLIQYYNGEERAKGNILERFSAQQFPDLHSELNLSSLELGDSALYFCASSVAGISYEQYFGPGTRLTVT.

In its sample, this clone was seen once. The chain recombines TRBV27 with TRBJ1-5; possibly TRBD1 for D (5 bases). This CDR3 has 15 amino acids. The germline V gene has CDR1 MNHEY and CDR2 SMNVEV (reference sequence). The germline V and J ends were trimmed by 6 bases and 4 bases, with 16 bases remaining between them. CDR3 loop: CASSFDGWGNQPQHF. DNA of the CDR3: TGTGCCAGCAGCTTCGATGGTTGGGGGAATCAGCCCCAGCATTTT.

Comment on this clone: At the DNA level, this CDR3 is encoded by other sequences in the same sample as well. The chain recombines TRBV7-2 with TRBJ2-1; 7 bases are shared with TRBD2. The germline V gene has CDR1 SGHTA and CDR2 FQGNSA. Trimming cost V 5 bases and J 3 bases; bases outside gene matches: 1. The CDR3 length is 13 residues. CDR3 loop: CASSRTSYNEQFF. The CDR3, as DNA: TGTGCCAGCAGCCGGACTAGCTACAATGAGCAGTTCTTC.

The J gene is TRBJ1-2, the V gene TRBV7-2; D might be TRBD1 (6 bases). CDR3 length: 14 amino acids. The germline CDR1 and CDR2 sequences are SGHTA and FQGNSA. Trimming removed 6 bases from V and 6 bases from J, with 17 bases in between. For the CDR3, the DNA is TGTGCCAGCAGGCGGAACAGGGCGGGGGATGGCTACACCTTC. Translation gives CASRRNRAGDGYTF.

The genes are TRBV5-1 and TRBJ2-7, with a weak D call TRBD1 (5 bases). V lost 5 bases and J lost 0, with 12 bases in between. In germline, CDR1 is SGHRS, CDR2 YFSETQ. The CDR3 has 14 amino acids. The CDR3 protein is CASRIQATSYEQYF. CDR3 DNA: TGCGCCAGCAGGATACAGGCGACCTCCTACGAGCAGTACTTC.

The chain is built from TRBV27 and TRBJ2-7; 7 bases fit TRBD1. V was clipped by 4 bases and J by 5 bases; unmatched bases: 2. The germline V gene encodes CDR1 MNHEY and CDR2 SMNVEV (reference sequence). This CDR3 spans 12 amino acids. The CDR3 is CASSSQGHEQYF. Written as DNA, the CDR3 is TGTGCCAGCAGTTCACAGGGGCACGAGCAGTACTTC.

This chain links TRBV6-5 with TRBJ2-5; D may match TRBD1 or TRBD2 (5 bases each). The V gene lost 0 bases and the J gene lost 5 bases, with 13 bases spanning the gap. The length of the CDR3 is 15 residues. CDR1 and CDR2 (germline): MNHEY, SVGAGI. The CDR3 bases are TGTGCCAGCAGTTACTCATCTCTCGAGGGGGAGACCCAGTACTTC. Amino acids: CASSYSSLEGETQYF.